This TCR beta chain stems from a study of T cells in tuberculosis. Profiling relied on immunoSEQ multiplex PCR, and the TCRdb table lists in-frame clones only, not all of them. The sample lists about 58,000 clones; approximately 85% were seen once. After thawing and overnight rest, PBMC were stained with GMM-loaded CD1B tetramer, viability dye and anti-CD3 for sorting. The lipid loaded on the CD1B tetramers was C32 glucose monomycolate from Rhodococcus equi. Before cryopreservation, the sorted PBMC lost their CD14-expressing monocytes. Germline lookup yields CDR1 LGHNA and CDR2 YSLEER. The CDR3 length is 14 residues. The germline V and J ends were trimmed by 1 base and 6 bases, with 12 bases remaining between them.

Sequenced material: CD1b-GMM tetramer-negative cells sorted from PBMCs. The chain links TRBV4-3 to TRBJ1-2; D possibly corresponds to TRBD1 (6 bases). The TCR was taken from an adult woman with latent tuberculosis. The CDR3 here is CASSQGAYRDGYTF. The CDR3 DNA is TGCGCCAGCAGCCAAGGGGCCTACAGGGATGGCTACACCTTC.